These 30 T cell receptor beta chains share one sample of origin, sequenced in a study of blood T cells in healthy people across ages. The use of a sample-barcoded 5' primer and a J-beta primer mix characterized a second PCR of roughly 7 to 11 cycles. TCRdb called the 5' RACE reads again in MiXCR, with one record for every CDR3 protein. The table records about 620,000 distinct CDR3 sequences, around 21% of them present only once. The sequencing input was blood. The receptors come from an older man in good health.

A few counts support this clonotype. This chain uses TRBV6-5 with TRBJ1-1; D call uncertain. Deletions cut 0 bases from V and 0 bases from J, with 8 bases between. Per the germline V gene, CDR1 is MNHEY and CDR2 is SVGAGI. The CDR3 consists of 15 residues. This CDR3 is CASSYSGPMNTEAFF. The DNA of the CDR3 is TGTGCCAGCAGTTACTCGGGTCCCATGAACACTGAAGCTTTCTTT.

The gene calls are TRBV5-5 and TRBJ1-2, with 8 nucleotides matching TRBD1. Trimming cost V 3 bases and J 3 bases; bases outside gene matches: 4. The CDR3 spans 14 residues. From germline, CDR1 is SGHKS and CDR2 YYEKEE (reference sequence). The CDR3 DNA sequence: TGTGCCAGCAGCTCCCTGACAGGGGACTATGGCTACACCTTC. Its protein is CASSSLTGDYGYTF.

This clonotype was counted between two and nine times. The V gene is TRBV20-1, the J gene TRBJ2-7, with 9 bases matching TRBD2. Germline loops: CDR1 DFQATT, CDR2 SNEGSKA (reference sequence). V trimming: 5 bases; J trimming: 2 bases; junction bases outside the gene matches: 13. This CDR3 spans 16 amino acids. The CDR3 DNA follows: TGCAGTGCTGCCCGGGATAGCGGGAGCAGGCCCTACGAGCAGTACTTC. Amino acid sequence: CSAARDSGSRPYEQYF.

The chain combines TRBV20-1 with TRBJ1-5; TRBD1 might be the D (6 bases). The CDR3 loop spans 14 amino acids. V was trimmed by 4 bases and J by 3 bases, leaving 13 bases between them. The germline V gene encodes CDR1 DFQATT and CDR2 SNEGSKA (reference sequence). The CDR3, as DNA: TGCAGTGCTATAAGGGGGGTATTCAATCAGCCCCAGCATTTT. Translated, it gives CSAIRGVFNQPQHF.

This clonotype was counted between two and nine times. This chain's CDR3 is CASSYSLGGVVETQYF. The CDR3 nucleotides are TGTGCCAGCAGTTACTCCCTCGGGGGCGTAGTGGAGACCCAGTACTTC. The rearrangement joins TRBV6-5 to TRBJ2-5, with D possibly being TRBD1 or TRBD2 (6 bases each). The CDR3 has 16 amino acids. CDR1 and CDR2 (germline): MNHEY, SVGAGI. V lost 0 bases and J lost 5, with 16 bases in between.

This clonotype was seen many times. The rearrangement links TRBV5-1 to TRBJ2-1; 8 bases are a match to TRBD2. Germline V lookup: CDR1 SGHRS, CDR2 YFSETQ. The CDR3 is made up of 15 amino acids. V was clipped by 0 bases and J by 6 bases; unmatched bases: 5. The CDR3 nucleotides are TGCGCCAGCAGCTTGGAGGGACTAGGGATCAATGAGCAGTTCTTC. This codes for CASSLEGLGINEQFF.

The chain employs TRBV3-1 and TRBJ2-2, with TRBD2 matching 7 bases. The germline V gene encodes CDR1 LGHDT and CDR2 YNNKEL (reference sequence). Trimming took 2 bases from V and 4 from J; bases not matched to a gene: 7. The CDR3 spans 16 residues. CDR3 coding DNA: TGTGCCAGCAGCCAACCCCGCACTAGCGCCACCGGGGAGCTGTTTTTT. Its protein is CASSQPRTSATGELFF.

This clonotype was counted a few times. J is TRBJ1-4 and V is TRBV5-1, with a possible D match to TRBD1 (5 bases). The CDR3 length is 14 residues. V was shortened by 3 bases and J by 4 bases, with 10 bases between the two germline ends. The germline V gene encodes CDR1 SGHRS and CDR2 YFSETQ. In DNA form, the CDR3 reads TGCGCCAGCAGCTCGGGACCGAGTAATGAAAAACTGTTTTTT. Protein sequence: CASSSGPSNEKLFF.

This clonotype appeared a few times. CDR3 sequence reads: CASSLDGKGPYEQYF. In DNA, the CDR3 is TGTGCCAGCAGCTTAGATGGGAAAGGACCCTACGAGCAGTACTTC. The genes are TRBV11-2 and TRBJ2-7; D not certain. The CDR3 has 15 residues. V lost 0 bases and J 2 bases, leaving 11 bases between the germline ends. Germline V gene data show CDR1 as SGHAT and CDR2 as FQNNGV. Using reference TRBV11-2 and TRBJ2-7 for the parts outside the CDR3, the full variable domain is EAGVAQSPRYKIIEKRQSVAFWCNPISGHATLYWYQQILGQGPKLLIQFQNNGVVDDSQLPKDRFSAERLKGVDSTLKIQPAKLEDSAVYLCASSLDGKGPYEQYFGPGTRLTVT.

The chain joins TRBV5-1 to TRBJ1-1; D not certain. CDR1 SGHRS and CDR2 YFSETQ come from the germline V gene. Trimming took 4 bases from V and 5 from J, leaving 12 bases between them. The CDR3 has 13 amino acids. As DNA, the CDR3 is TGCGCCAGCAGCAAGTTGGGTCGGACTGAAGCTTTCTTT. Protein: CASSKLGRTEAFF.

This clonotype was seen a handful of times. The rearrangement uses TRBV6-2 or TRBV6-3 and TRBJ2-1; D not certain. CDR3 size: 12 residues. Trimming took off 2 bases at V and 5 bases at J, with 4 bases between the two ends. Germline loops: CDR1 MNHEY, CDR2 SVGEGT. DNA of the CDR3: TGTGCCAGCAGTTACCCAGACAATGAGCAGTTCTTC. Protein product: CASSYPDNEQFF.

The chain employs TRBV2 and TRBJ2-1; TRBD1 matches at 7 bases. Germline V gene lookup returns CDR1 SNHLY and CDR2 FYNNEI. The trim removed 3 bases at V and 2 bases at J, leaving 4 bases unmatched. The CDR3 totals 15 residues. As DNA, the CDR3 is TGTGCCAGCAGTGACAAACAGGGGCCCTACAATGAGCAGTTCTTC. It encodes CASSDKQGPYNEQFF.

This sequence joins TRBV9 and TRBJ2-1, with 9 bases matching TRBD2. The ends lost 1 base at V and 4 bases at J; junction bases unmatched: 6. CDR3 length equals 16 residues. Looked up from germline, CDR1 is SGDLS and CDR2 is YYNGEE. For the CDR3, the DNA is TGTGCCAGCAGCGTATCGGGACTAGCAGCTTACAATGAGCAGTTCTTC. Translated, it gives CASSVSGLAAYNEQFF.

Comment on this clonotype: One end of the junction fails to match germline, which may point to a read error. DNA for the CDR3: TGTGCCAGCAGTGGGGTCACTGGAGCTTTCTTT. Its translation: CASSGVTGAFF. The V gene is TRBV12-3 or TRBV12-4, the J gene TRBJ1-1; the D is unclear. The CDR3 length is 11 residues.

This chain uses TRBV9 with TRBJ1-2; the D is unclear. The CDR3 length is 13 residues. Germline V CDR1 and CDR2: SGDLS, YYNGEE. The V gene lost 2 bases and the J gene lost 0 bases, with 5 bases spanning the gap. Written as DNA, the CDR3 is TGTGCCAGCAGCGTGGAAACTAACTATGGCTACACCTTC. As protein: CASSVETNYGYTF.

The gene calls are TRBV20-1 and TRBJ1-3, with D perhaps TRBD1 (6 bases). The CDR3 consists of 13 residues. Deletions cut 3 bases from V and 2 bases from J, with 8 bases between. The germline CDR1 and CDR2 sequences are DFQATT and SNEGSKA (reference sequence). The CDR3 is CSASTGPGNTIYF. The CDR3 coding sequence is TGCAGTGCTAGTACAGGGCCTGGAAACACCATATATTTT.

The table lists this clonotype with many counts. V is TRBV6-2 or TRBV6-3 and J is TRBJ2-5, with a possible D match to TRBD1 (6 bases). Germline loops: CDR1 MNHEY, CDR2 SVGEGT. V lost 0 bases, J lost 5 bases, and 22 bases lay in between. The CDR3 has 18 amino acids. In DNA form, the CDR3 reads TGTGCCAGCAGTTACTCATCAACTGGGACAACCCCTGCGGAGACCCAGTACTTC. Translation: CASSYSSTGTTPAETQYF.

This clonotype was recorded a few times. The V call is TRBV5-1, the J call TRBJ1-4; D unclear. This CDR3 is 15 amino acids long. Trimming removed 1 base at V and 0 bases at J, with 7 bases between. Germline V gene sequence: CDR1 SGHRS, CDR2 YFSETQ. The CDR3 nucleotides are TGCGCCAGCAGCTTGACGGGGTCAACTAATGAAAAACTGTTTTTT. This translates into CASSLTGSTNEKLFF. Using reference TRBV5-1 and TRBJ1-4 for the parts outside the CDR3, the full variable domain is KAGVTQTPRYLIKTRGQQVTLSCSPISGHRSVSWYQQTPGQGLQFLFEYFSETQRNKGNFPGRFSGRQFSNSRSEMNVSTLELGDSALYLCASSLTGSTNEKLFFGSGTQLSVL.

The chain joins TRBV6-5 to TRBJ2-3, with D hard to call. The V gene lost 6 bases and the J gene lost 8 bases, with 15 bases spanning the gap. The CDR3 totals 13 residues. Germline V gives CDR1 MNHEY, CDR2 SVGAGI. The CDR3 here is CASRPASTGTQYF. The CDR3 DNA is TGTGCCAGCAGGCCGGCCTCAACGGGTACGCAGTATTTT.

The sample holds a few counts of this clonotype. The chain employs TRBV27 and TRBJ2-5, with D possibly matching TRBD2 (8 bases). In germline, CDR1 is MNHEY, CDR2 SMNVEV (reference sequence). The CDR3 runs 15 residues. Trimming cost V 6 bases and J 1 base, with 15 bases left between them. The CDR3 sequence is CASSLREGAQETQYF. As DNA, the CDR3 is TGTGCCAGCAGCTTACGGGAGGGGGCCCAAGAGACCCAGTACTTC.

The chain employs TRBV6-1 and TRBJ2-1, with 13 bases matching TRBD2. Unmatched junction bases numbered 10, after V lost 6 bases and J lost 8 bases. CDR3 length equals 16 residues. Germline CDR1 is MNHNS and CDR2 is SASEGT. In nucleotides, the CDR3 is TGTGCCAGCAGCCCTACTAGCGGGAGGGCTTGGGATGAGCAGTTCTTC. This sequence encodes CASSPTSGRAWDEQFF.

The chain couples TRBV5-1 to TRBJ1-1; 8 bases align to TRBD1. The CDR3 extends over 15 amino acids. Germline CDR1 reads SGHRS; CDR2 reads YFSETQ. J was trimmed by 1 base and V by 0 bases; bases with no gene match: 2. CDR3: CASSLDGQGNTEAFF. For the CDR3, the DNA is TGCGCCAGCAGCTTGGATGGACAGGGGAACACTGAAGCTTTCTTT.

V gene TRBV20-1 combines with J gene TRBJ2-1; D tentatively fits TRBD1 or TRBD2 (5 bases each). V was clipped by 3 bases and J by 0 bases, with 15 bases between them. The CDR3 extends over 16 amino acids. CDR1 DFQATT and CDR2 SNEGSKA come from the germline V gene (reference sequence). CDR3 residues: CSASTGTVFSYNEQFF. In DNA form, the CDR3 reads TGCAGTGCTAGTACCGGGACGGTGTTCTCCTACAATGAGCAGTTCTTC.

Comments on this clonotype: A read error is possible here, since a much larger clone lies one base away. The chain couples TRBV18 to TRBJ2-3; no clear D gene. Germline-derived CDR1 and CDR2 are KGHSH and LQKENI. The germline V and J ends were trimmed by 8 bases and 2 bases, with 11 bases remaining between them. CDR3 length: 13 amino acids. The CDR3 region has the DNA TGTGCCAGCCCACGACCTGACACAGATACGCAGTATTTT. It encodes CASPRPDTDTQYF.

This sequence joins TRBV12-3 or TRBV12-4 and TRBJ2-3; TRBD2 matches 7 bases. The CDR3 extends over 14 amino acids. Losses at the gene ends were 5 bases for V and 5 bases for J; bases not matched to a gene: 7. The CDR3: CASSVTAGEDTQYF. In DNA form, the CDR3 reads TGTGCCAGCAGTGTCACGGCGGGAGAAGATACGCAGTATTTT.

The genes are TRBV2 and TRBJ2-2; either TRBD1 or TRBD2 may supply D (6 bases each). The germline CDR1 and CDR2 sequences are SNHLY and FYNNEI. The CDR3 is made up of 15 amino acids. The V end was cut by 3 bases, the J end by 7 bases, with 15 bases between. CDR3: CASSDSRGLGGELFF. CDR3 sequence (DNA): TGTGCCAGCAGTGATTCCCGGGGGCTTGGCGGGGAGCTGTTTTTT.

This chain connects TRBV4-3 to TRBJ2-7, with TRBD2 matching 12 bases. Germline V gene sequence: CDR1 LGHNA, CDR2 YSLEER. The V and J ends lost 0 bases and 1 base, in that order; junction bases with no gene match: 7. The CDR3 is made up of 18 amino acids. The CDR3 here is CASSQETSGSRRSYEQYF. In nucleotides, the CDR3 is TGCGCCAGCAGCCAAGAGACTAGCGGGAGTCGCAGATCCTACGAGCAGTACTTC.

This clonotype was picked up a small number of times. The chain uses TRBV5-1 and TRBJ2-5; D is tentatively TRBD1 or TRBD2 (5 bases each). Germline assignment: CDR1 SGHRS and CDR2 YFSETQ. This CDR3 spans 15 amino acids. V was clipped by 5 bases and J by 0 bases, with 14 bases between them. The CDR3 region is CASSSEGRYQETQYF. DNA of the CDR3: TGCGCCAGCAGTTCCGAGGGACGGTACCAAGAGACCCAGTACTTC.

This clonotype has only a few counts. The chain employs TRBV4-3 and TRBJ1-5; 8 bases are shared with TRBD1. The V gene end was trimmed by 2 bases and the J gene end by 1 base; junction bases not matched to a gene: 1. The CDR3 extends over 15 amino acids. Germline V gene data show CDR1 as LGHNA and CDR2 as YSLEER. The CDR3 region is CASSQHRGSNQPQHF. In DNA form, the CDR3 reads TGCGCCAGCAGCCAACACAGGGGGAGCAATCAGCCCCAGCATTTT.

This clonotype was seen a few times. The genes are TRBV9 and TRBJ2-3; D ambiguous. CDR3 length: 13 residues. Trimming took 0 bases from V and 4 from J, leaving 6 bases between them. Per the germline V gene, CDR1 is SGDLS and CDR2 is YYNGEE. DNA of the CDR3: TGTGCCAGCAGCGTAGCTAACGCAGATACGCAGTATTTT. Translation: CASSVANADTQYF.